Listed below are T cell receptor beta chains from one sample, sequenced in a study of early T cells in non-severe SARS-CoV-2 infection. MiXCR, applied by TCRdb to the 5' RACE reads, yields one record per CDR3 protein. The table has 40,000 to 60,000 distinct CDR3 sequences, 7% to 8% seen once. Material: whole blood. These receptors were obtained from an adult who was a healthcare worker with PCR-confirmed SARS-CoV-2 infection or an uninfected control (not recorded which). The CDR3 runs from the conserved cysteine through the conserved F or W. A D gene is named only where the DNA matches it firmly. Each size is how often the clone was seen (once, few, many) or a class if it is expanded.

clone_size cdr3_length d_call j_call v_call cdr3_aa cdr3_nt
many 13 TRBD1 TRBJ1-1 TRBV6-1 CASDRGPGTEAFF TGTGCCAGCGACAGGGGGCCGGGCACTGAAGCTTTCTTT
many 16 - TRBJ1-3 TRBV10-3 CAISDPQGAAGNTIYF TGTGCCATCAGTGACCCACAGGGAGCGGCTGGAAACACCATATATTTT
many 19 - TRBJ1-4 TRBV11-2 CASSLRYRQSPTTNEKLFF TGTGCCAGCAGCCTCCGGTATAGGCAGTCCCCTACAACTAATGAAAAACTGTTTTTT
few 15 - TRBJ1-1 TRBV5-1 CASSIASVENTEAFF TGCGCCAGCAGCATAGCAAGTGTGGAGAACACTGAAGCTTTCTTT
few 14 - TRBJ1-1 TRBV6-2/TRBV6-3 CASSYLSANTEAFF TGTGCCAGCAGTTACCTATCGGCAAACACTGAAGCTTTCTTT
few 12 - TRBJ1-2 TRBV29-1 CSVGDGRRSYTF TGCAGCGTTGGGGACGGAAGAAGAAGCTACACCTTC
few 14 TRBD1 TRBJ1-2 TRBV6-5 CASSPGQQDYGYTF TGTGCCAGCAGCCCGGGACAGCAGGACTATGGCTACACCTTC
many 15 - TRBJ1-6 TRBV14 CASSQDNGGSSPLHF TGTGCCAGCAGCCAAGATAACGGGGGAAGCTCACCCCTCCACTTT
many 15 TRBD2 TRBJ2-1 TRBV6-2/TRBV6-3 CASSQSGGNYNEQFF TGTGCCAGCAGTCAAAGCGGGGGGAACTACAATGAGCAGTTCTTC
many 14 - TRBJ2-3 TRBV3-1 CASSQMGPTDTQYF TGTGCCAGCAGCCAAATGGGGCCAACAGATACGCAGTATTTT